The 18 T cell receptor beta chains below were found in one sample sequenced in a study of T-cell reconstitution after alpha-beta-depleted transplantation in children. During its preparation, the TCRbeta library received unique molecular identifiers. TCRdb recomputed calls from the PCR reads with MiXCR, one row per CDR3 protein. The data hold about 440,000 distinct CDR3 sequences, with around 46% observed a single time. The material sequenced was PBMCs, taken before TCRalphabeta/CD19-depleted stem cell transplant. The source is a girl aged 2-15 years with aplastic anemia, due to receive a stem cell transplant.

The chain combines TRBV5-1 with TRBJ2-7; TRBD1 aligns across 8 bases. This CDR3 spans 15 amino acids. From germline, CDR1 is SGHRS and CDR2 YFSETQ. Losses at the gene ends were 4 bases for V and 0 bases for J; bases not matched to a gene: 6. CDR3 in amino acids: CASSETGVHSYEQYF. The CDR3 nucleotides are TGCGCCAGCAGCGAGACAGGGGTCCACTCCTACGAGCAGTACTTC.

V is TRBV2 and J is TRBJ1-1; D not resolved. V was shortened by 8 bases and J by 4 bases, with 20 bases between the two germline ends. This CDR3 spans 15 amino acids. Per germline, CDR1 SNHLY and CDR2 FYNNEI. As DNA, the CDR3 is TGTGCCAGCGGAAGGCGAGCCCTGGGCCTCACTGAAGCTTTCTTT. It translates to CASGRRALGLTEAFF.

The chain has TRBV7-9 and TRBJ2-3; a possible D gene is TRBD2 (5 bases). Per germline, CDR1 SEHNR and CDR2 FQNEAQ (reference sequence). The CDR3 totals 16 residues. Trimming pared 6 bases from V and 3 bases from J, leaving 19 bases between. CDR3 sequence: CASSTSEGVRTDTQYF. The CDR3 coding sequence is TGTGCCAGCAGTACCTCCGAGGGAGTACGTACAGATACGCAGTATTTT.

This chain joins TRBV6-2 or TRBV6-3 and TRBJ1-2; tentative D call: TRBD1 (5 bases). The CDR3 is 19 amino acids. The V and J ends lost 4 bases and 0 bases respectively, with 24 bases between them. Germline V CDR1 and CDR2: MNHEY, SVGEGT. The chain's CDR3 is CASSSRPPGWDWANYGYTF. For the CDR3, the DNA is TGTGCCAGCAGTTCCCGCCCCCCAGGGTGGGATTGGGCTAACTATGGCTACACCTTC.

V and J are TRBV20-1 and TRBJ2-2; D remains ambiguous. Between the trimmed V and J ends, which lost 1 base and 5 bases, there was a span of 8 bases. The CDR3 spans 13 residues. The germline V gene encodes CDR1 DFQATT and CDR2 SNEGSKA (reference sequence). The CDR3 region has the DNA TGCAGTGCTAGAGCGGGCACTACCGGGGAGCTGTTTTTT. This translates into CSARAGTTGELFF.

The J gene is TRBJ1-6, the V gene TRBV5-1; 12 nucleotides line up with TRBD1. This CDR3 is built from 16 residues. Germline-derived CDR1 and CDR2 are SGHRS and YFSETQ. Trimming at V came to 4 bases and at J to 9 bases, leaving 8 bases not matched to a gene. The chain's CDR3 is CASSPGTGGSSSPLHF. The CDR3 nucleotides are TGCGCCAGCAGCCCCGGGACAGGGGGCTCCAGTTCACCCCTCCACTTT.

V gene TRBV5-1 combines with J gene TRBJ2-7; tentatively, D is TRBD2 (5 bases). Deletions cut 2 bases from V and 3 bases from J, with 15 bases between. The V gene's germline CDR1 is SGHRS and CDR2 YFSETQ. This CDR3 comprises 15 residues. This CDR3 is CASSLMGAQDYEQYF. CDR3 sequence (DNA): TGCGCCAGCAGCTTAATGGGAGCCCAGGACTACGAGCAGTACTTC.

This clonotype was counted once. The chain has TRBV29-1 and TRBJ2-7; D may be TRBD1 or TRBD2 (7 bases each). This CDR3 contains 14 residues. V lost 7 bases and J 7 bases, leaving 23 bases between the germline ends. Germline loops: CDR1 SQVTM, CDR2 ANQGSEA. The CDR3 loop reads CSAVTYRGLWEQYF. Written as DNA, the CDR3 is TGCAGCGCCGTAACTTACAGGGGACTATGGGAGCAGTACTTC.

In its sample, this clonotype was seen many times. The CDR3 protein is CASSLWQGGLSYNEQFF. CDR3 sequence (DNA): TGTGCCAGCAGCTTATGGCAGGGAGGATTGTCCTACAATGAGCAGTTCTTC. The chain carries TRBV7-9 and TRBJ2-1; the D gene is possibly TRBD2 (6 bases). The germline CDR1 and CDR2 sequences are SEHNR and FQNEAQ (reference sequence). The CDR3 is made up of 17 amino acids. V lost 2 bases and J lost 1, with 15 bases in between.

The chain carries TRBV7-6 and TRBJ1-1; D uncertain. The CDR3 has 15 amino acids. CDR1 and CDR2 from the germline V gene are SGHVS and FNYEAQ. V was cut by 2 bases and J by 3 bases, with 13 bases left in between. The chain's CDR3 is CASSLFLMVYTEAFF. The CDR3 DNA reads TGTGCCAGCAGCTTATTTCTAATGGTTTACACTGAAGCTTTCTTT.

By frequency in the sample, this clonotype is medium-sized (0.01 to 0.1%). The chain combines TRBV7-3 with TRBJ1-1; 8 nucleotides agree with TRBD1. CDR3 size: 13 residues. V lost 5 bases and J lost 5; bases outside the gene matches: 4. Germline V gives CDR1 SGHTA, CDR2 FQGTGA. In nucleotides, the CDR3 is TGTGCCAGCAGCCCTACAGGGGGAACTGAAGCTTTCTTT. As protein: CASSPTGGTEAFF. Full variable domain (remainder filled in from reference TRBV7-3 and TRBJ1-1): GAGVSQTPSNKVTEKGKYVELRCDPISGHTALYWYRQSLGQGPEFLIYFQGTGAADDSGLPNDRFFAVRPEGSVSTLKIQRTERGDSAVYLCASSPTGGTEAFFGQGTRLTVV.

This chain links TRBV5-1 with TRBJ2-1; TRBD2 matches at 8 bases. The junction had 11 bases not matched to a gene; V was cut back by 4 bases and J by 2 bases. The CDR3 has 17 amino acids. Germline V CDR1 and CDR2: SGHRS, YFSETQ. The DNA for the CDR3 is TGCGCCAGCAGCCCGCAGCAGCGGGGGCAGGCCTACAATGAGCAGTTCTTC. Translating gives CASSPQQRGQAYNEQFF.

This clonotype was observed a handful of times. This chain joins TRBV2 and TRBJ2-1; no reliable D call. V lost 0 bases, J lost 3 bases, and 6 bases lay in between. This CDR3 contains 14 residues. Germline loops: CDR1 SNHLY, CDR2 FYNNEI. CDR3 loop: CASSEALGYNEQFF. The CDR3 bases are TGTGCCAGCAGTGAAGCGCTAGGCTACAATGAGCAGTTCTTC. Supplemented by reference TRBV2 and TRBJ2-1, the full variable domain reads EPEVTQTPSHQVTQMGQEVILRCVPISNHLYFYWYRQILGQKVEFLVSFYNNEISEKSEIFDDQFSVERPDGSNFTLKIRSTKLEDSAMYFCASSEALGYNEQFFGPGTRLTVL.

V usage is TRBV12-3 or TRBV12-4 and J usage is TRBJ2-6; D unclear. The length of the CDR3 is 13 residues. Trimming left V 8 bases short and J 2 bases short, with 7 bases between. The CDR3 DNA is TGTGCCAGCGGTCCAACTGGGGCCAACGTCCTGACTTTC. Translating it yields CASGPTGANVLTF.

The chain joins TRBV7-9 to TRBJ1-1; D unresolved. Germline loops: CDR1 SEHNR, CDR2 FQNEAQ (reference sequence). V was shortened by 4 bases and J by 1 base, with 13 bases between the two germline ends. This CDR3 is 15 amino acids long. DNA for the CDR3: TGTGCCAGCAGCTCTCCGACGGAATCGAACACTGAAGCTTTCTTT. Protein: CASSSPTESNTEAFF. The whole variable domain, filled in from reference TRBV7-9 and TRBJ1-1, reads DTGVSQNPRHKITKRGQNVTFRCDPISEHNRLYWYRQTLGQGPEFLTYFQNEAQLEKSRLLSDRFSAERPKGSFSTLEIQRTEQGDSAMYLCASSSPTESNTEAFFGQGTRLTVV.

This clonotype has ten or more counts. The CDR3 reads CSASNLRYEQFF. The CDR3 nucleotides are TGCAGTGCTAGCAACTTGAGGTATGAGCAGTTCTTC. V is TRBV20-1 and J is TRBJ2-1; D is uncertain. Trimming shortened V by 3 bases and J by 8 bases, and 11 bases separated the two germline ends. The length of the CDR3 is 12 residues. The germline gives CDR1 DFQATT, CDR2 SNEGSKA (reference sequence).

The chain has TRBV28 and TRBJ1-2; perhaps TRBD1 as D (5 bases). From germline, CDR1 is MDHEN and CDR2 SYDVKM. Trimming took 5 bases from V and 4 from J, leaving 8 bases between them. The CDR3 runs to 12 residues. CDR3 coding DNA: TGTGCCAGCAGTGAGGGGAGCTATGGCTACACCTTC. It yields the protein CASSEGSYGYTF.

This clonotype was found many times. V gene TRBV20-1 combines with J gene TRBJ1-4; a possible D gene is TRBD1 (6 bases). Looked up from germline, CDR1 is DFQATT and CDR2 is SNEGSKA (reference sequence). This CDR3 has 13 residues. Trimming shortened V by 3 bases and J by 10 bases, and 15 bases separated the two germline ends. The CDR3 region is CSARGALRGKLFF. CDR3 sequence (DNA): TGCAGTGCTAGGGGGGCCCTTCGAGGAAAACTGTTTTTT.